Sequencing of this TCR beta chain was carried out in a study of TIL therapy for anti-PD-1-resistant metastatic lung cancer. The immunoSEQ assay was v3. Libraries were sequenced to 2 million or so read pairs (survey) or roughly 5-6 million (deep). TCRdb's copy holds only in-frame clones and misses some; the assay was immunoSEQ multiplex PCR. The profile shows around 100,000 clones, roughly 65% of them singletons. Comment on this clone: Its cognate antigen is unknown.

Time point noted: pre-treatment sample, taken before nivolumab and TIL therapy. Pleural nodules or supraclavicular lymph nodes made up most of the excised metastases sampled. Patients then received nivolumab; progressors got lymphodepletion, TIL and IL-2. Germline CDR1 is MNHEY and CDR2 is SMNVEV (reference sequence). This CDR3 region has 15 residues. V lost 3 bases to trimming and J lost 2 bases; unmatched junction nucleotides: 6. General study points: Compared with baseline intratumoral T cells, expanded TIL cultures were more clonal and less diverse (6% vs 31%).

The V call is TRBV27, the J call TRBJ2-7; 8 positions match TRBD2. Sequencing used tumor tissue, obtained at baseline. This clonotype originated in a person aged 30 to 80 with non-small cell lung cancer. This CDR3 reads CASSFSGGATYEQYF. The CDR3 nucleotides are TGTGCCAGCAGTTTCAGCGGGGGCGCCACCTACGAGCAGTACTTC.